This T cell receptor beta chain was observed in a study of blood T cell repertoires in COVID-19 (TCRdb year 2020). Regarding the complete study: The collaborator samples originated in the United States, Italy and Spain and spanned the acute and convalescent phases of COVID-19. Samples came from the ongoing ImmuneRACE study (first 160 participants) plus 1,254 subjects from 6 global collaborators. Deeply sampled blood TCRbeta repertoires from subjects exposed to, actively infected with, or recovered from COVID-19 were included in the dataset. The material from the prospective study consisted of cDNA or gDNA derived from T cells, B-cell-depleted T cells, or PBMCs. The repertoires were released in a freely available public database meant as a resource for research on the immune response to SARS-CoV-2. Where HLA class I and class II types were available, the types were taken from metadata supplied by the sample provider, not from assay-based typing. The sample metadata nearly always contained a de-identified subject ID, COVID-19 status, age in years and sex. What the study reported, not specific to this receptor: How much clinical and demographic metadata was included differed by source and by participant, and the metadata was provided uncurated.

The immunoSEQ Assay, a bias-controlled multiplex PCR, was used to amplify TCRbeta CDR3 regions from genomic DNA. In the original analysis: Nucleated cell counts per sample were estimated from amplification of reference gene primers within the assay. To quantify the absolute abundance of each unique TCRbeta CDR3 rearrangement, sequence reads were collapsed and filtered. For each sample, productive Simpson clonality was calculated as the square root of Simpson's diversity index across productive rearrangements. TCRdb's version of the immuneACCESS table is confined to in-frame rearrangements and falls short of the full clone set. An unresolved V gene accounts for under half of the shortfall where checked; the remainder is of unknown origin. D and trimming come from the DNA, and the V and J calls and clone size come from that table. The sample table contains some 140,000 clones; only one count was recorded for roughly 80% of them. The top ten clonotypes cover 2% to 2.5% of the sample.

Participants in the prospective study were aged about 18 to 95 years, lived in about two dozen United States geographic areas, and enrolled through a virtual design. In the prospective study, cohorts were assigned on the basis of participant-reported clinical history obtained from a screening survey and a study questionnaire. Mobile phlebotomists in the prospective study collected whole blood, serum and a nasopharyngeal or oropharyngeal swab from every participant. Participants in the prospective study had the option to provide additional blood draws and questionnaires over an approximately 2-month period. Blood samples from the prospective study were shipped frozen or at room temperature prior to DNA extraction. Trimming removed 1 base from V and 11 bases from J, leaving 9 bases between the germline ends. The CDR3 contains 12 residues, cysteine and phenylalanine counted. Just CDR3 DNA is preserved here, 36 bases in frame from base 1. The germline V gene encodes CDR1 SGHNT and CDR2 YENEEA.

In regard to this clone: Which antigen it targets is not known. No clone much larger than this one lies a single base away; base qualities are absent.

Sequenced: PBMCs or T cells enriched from blood (not recorded which). This receptor was taken from a middle-aged man with acute COVID-19. The sequence is built from TRBV11-3 and TRBJ2-1, with the D gene call left open. This receptor carries the CDR3 CASSLGVSQQFF. The nucleotides are TGTGCCAGCAGCTTAGGAGTAAGCCAGCAGTTCTTC.